The 10 T cell receptor beta chains below were found in one sample sequenced in a study of regulatory T cells in long-lasting Graves disease. With iRepertoire HTBI primers and Arm-PCR of CDR3 regions, TCR beta libraries were built. Via MiXCR, TCRdb re-called the multiplex PCR reads, giving one row per CDR3 protein. The repertoire holds over 350,000 distinct CDR3 sequences, with 15% as singletons. As to time point: newly diagnosed GD, antithyroid drugs for less than 3 months. Following extraction of RNA from PBMCs, that RNA was used to make the TCR library. These same records also appear under a second study, on T cells in Graves' hyperthyroidism and ophthalmopathy.

The sequencing here drew on peripheral blood mononuclear cells (PBMCs), taken at new diagnosis, from a patient treated with antithyroid drugs. The source is a woman aged 40-49 years with Graves disease.

The chain combines TRBV28 with TRBJ2-5; D is perhaps TRBD1 or TRBD2 (6 bases each). V lost 3 bases and J lost 2, with 13 bases in between. The CDR3 consists of 15 residues. Germline CDR1 reads MDHEN; CDR2 reads SYDVKM. The CDR3 DNA reads TGTGCCAGCAGTTTTTTGGGGGGCTTTCAAGAGACCCAGTACTTC. Residues: CASSFLGGFQETQYF.

This clonotype was seen repeatedly, ten times or more. The rearrangement links TRBV5-1 to TRBJ2-7, with TRBD2 matching 13 bases. Trimming at V came to 0 bases and at J to 7 bases, leaving 10 bases not matched to a gene. The germline V gene encodes CDR1 SGHRS and CDR2 YFSETQ. CDR3 length equals 17 residues. CDR3: CASSLGSGLAGVKEQYF. CDR3 nucleotides: TGCGCCAGCAGCTTGGGCTCCGGACTAGCGGGAGTAAAAGAGCAGTACTTC.

This clonotype was seen repeatedly, ten times or more. The rearrangement links TRBV7-6 to TRBJ2-2, with 8 bases lining up with TRBD2. CDR1 is SGHVS, CDR2 FNYEAQ, per germline. This CDR3 region has 18 residues. The V gene end was trimmed by 1 base and the J gene end by 3 bases; junction bases not matched to a gene: 10. The CDR3 here is CASSLGPFSGKHTGELFF. In DNA form, the CDR3 reads TGTGCCAGCAGCTTAGGTCCATTTAGCGGGAAACACACCGGGGAGCTGTTTTTT.

The table lists this clonotype with many counts. The CDR3 DNA is TGTGCCAGCACCCCGGGAGGAGGCGGGGAGCTGTTTTTT. Amino acid sequence: CASTPGGGGELFF. The chain couples TRBV12-3 or TRBV12-4 to TRBJ2-2; 7 bases are shared with TRBD2. J was trimmed by 7 bases and V by 7 bases; bases with no gene match: 6. This CDR3 has 13 residues.

CDR3 in DNA: TGTGCCAGCAGTGGAACAGGGAGGGTGGAGACCCAGTACTTC. It codes for CASSGTGRVETQYF. The rearrangement joins TRBV11-2 to TRBJ2-5, with D possibly TRBD2 on 7 matching bases. Per germline, CDR1 SGHAT and CDR2 FQNNGV. Trimming took 6 bases from V and 5 from J, leaving 16 bases between them. This CDR3 is built from 14 residues.

This clonotype was detected only a few times. The rearrangement uses TRBV3-1 and TRBJ2-2, with D perhaps matching TRBD1 (6 bases). The CDR3 runs to 15 residues. V shed 1 base and J shed 4 bases, with 10 bases lying between them. In germline, CDR1 is LGHDT, CDR2 YNNKEL (reference sequence). CDR3 residues: CASSQAQGITGELFF. The CDR3 bases are TGTGCCAGCAGCCAAGCCCAGGGGATCACCGGGGAGCTGTTTTTT.

Ten or more counts support this clonotype. The chain recombines TRBV24-1 with TRBJ2-2, with a weak D call TRBD2 (6 bases). Germline CDR1 and CDR2: KGHDR and SFDVKD. Trimming cost V 9 bases and J 8 bases, with 18 bases left between them. This CDR3 has 14 amino acids. The CDR3 here is CATHARTGDGELFF. CDR3 DNA sequence: TGTGCCACCCACGCCCGCACGGGGGATGGGGAGCTGTTTTTT.

This clonotype was seen ten or more times. CDR3 protein: CASSEFWVNTEAFF. The CDR3 region has the DNA TGTGCCAGCAGTGAGTTTTGGGTAAACACTGAAGCTTTCTTT. This chain joins TRBV2 and TRBJ1-1; D is ambiguous. This CDR3 is 14 amino acids long. In germline, CDR1 is SNHLY, CDR2 FYNNEI. The ends were cut back, 3 bases at V and 2 bases at J, with 10 bases in the middle.

This rearrangement joins TRBV20-1 to TRBJ2-1, with 11 bases matching TRBD2. The length of the CDR3 is 16 residues. V shed 2 bases, J shed 7 bases, and the junction held 10 bases outside the gene matches. Germline CDR1 DFQATT, CDR2 SNEGSKA (reference sequence). The CDR3 sequence is CSARKVLAGGRNEQFF. The CDR3 nucleotides read TGCAGTGCTAGAAAGGTTCTAGCGGGAGGTAGGAATGAGCAGTTCTTC.

The chain joins TRBV11-3 to TRBJ1-1; D is ambiguous. This CDR3 has 12 amino acids. V was trimmed by 5 bases and J by 7 bases, leaving 11 bases between them. The germline CDR1 and CDR2 sequences are SGHNT and YENEEA. The CDR3, as DNA: TGTGCCAGCAGCGGACGTGGGGTTGAAGCTTTCTTT. Encoded protein: CASSGRGVEAFF.